These 24 T cell receptor beta chains originate from one sample sequenced in a study of identical twins. One entry per CDR3 protein, called by TCRdb with MiXCR from the 5' RACE reads. This sample has 500,000 to 600,000 distinct CDR3 sequences, with about 20% found just once. The same data also went into a second study, on T cells expressing NK-cell markers.

The sample taken for sequencing was CD4+ T cells sorted from blood. The receptors were sampled from a woman younger than 30 in good health.

This clonotype was seen more than once but under ten times. J is TRBJ2-3 and V is TRBV9; D is possibly TRBD2 (6 bases). CDR1 and CDR2 (germline): SGDLS, YYNGEE. V dropped 1 base and J dropped 3 bases, with 15 bases sitting between them. This CDR3 is 16 amino acids long. CDR3 residues: CASSVLDGRLTDTQYF. The CDR3 nucleotides are TGTGCCAGCAGCGTACTAGACGGGAGATTGACAGATACGCAGTATTTT.

This clonotype was seen at least ten times. The V call is TRBV6-2 or TRBV6-3, the J call TRBJ2-1; 8 nucleotides align to TRBD2. The germline V gene encodes CDR1 MNHEY and CDR2 SVGEGT. The CDR3 contains 15 residues. Losses at the gene ends were 5 bases for V and 0 bases for J; bases not matched to a gene: 3. The CDR3 nucleotides read TGTGCCAGCAGTGGCGGGGGGAGCTCCTACAATGAGCAGTTCTTC. It encodes CASSGGGSSYNEQFF.

The sample holds a few counts of this clonotype. The chain has TRBV27 and TRBJ1-1, with no clear D. V lost 7 bases and J 1 base, leaving 16 bases between the germline ends. This CDR3 is built from 15 residues. Germline values: CDR1 MNHEY, CDR2 SMNVEV (reference sequence). DNA for the CDR3: TGTGCCAGCAAGGCGGTGGTCCGGACGAACACTGAAGCTTTCTTT. Amino acid sequence: CASKAVVRTNTEAFF.

The chain employs TRBV21-1 and TRBJ2-7. TRBV21-1 is labeled a pseudogene. This CDR3 is 15 amino acids long. This CDR3 reads CASSKDASQDYEQYF. The CDR3 DNA reads as TGTGCCAGCAGCAAAGACGCCAGCCAGGACTACGAGCAGTACTTC.

This clonotype has just a few counts. This sequence joins TRBV27 and TRBJ1-4; D gene uncertain. Germline values: CDR1 MNHEY, CDR2 SMNVEV (reference sequence). The CDR3 is made up of 17 amino acids. V lost 3 bases and J 0 bases, leaving 14 bases between the germline ends. The CDR3 loop reads CASSFSASIATNEKLFF. Written as DNA, the CDR3 is TGTGCCAGCAGTTTCTCGGCATCTATAGCAACTAATGAAAAACTGTTTTTT. Supplemented by reference TRBV27 and TRBJ1-4, the full variable domain reads EAQVTQNPRYLITVTGKKLTVTCSQNMNHEYMSWYRQDPGLGLRQIYYSMNVEVTDKGDVPEGYKVSRKEKRNFPLILESPSPNQTSLYFCASSFSASIATNEKLFFGSGTQLSVL.

The V call is TRBV20-1, the J call TRBJ2-3; D could derive from TRBD1 or TRBD2 (6 bases each). There are 15 residues in the CDR3. The germline CDR1 and CDR2 sequences are DFQATT and SNEGSKA (reference sequence). V gave up 4 bases and J gave up 1 base, with 15 bases separating them. The CDR3 nucleotides read TGCAGTGCTACCTCTGGGGGCGGGGGCACAGATACGCAGTATTTT. It encodes CSATSGGGGTDTQYF.

This chain joins TRBV27 and TRBJ1-2; D remains unclear. Germline V gene lookup returns CDR1 MNHEY and CDR2 SMNVEV (reference sequence). The CDR3 is made up of 16 amino acids. The V and J ends lost 6 bases and 3 bases respectively, with 20 bases between them. This chain's CDR3 is CASRRQGTEAYYGYTF. The DNA for the CDR3 is TGTGCCAGCAGGAGACAAGGCACCGAAGCTTACTATGGCTACACCTTC.

The rearrangement links TRBV10-1 to TRBJ2-1; TRBD2 matches 14 bases. Germline CDR1 is WNHNN and CDR2 is SYGVQD (reference sequence). Trimming cost V 5 bases and J 10 bases; bases outside gene matches: 7. This CDR3 comprises 15 residues. CDR3 sequence reads: CASSPGTSGSGEQFF. The CDR3 DNA follows: TGCGCCAGCAGTCCTGGGACTAGCGGGAGCGGCGAGCAGTTCTTC.

This sequence joins TRBV20-1 and TRBJ1-1; D not certain. CDR3 size: 12 residues. Deletions cut 2 bases from V and 1 base from J, with 5 bases between. In germline, CDR1 is DFQATT, CDR2 SNEGSKA (reference sequence). DNA for the CDR3: TGCAGTGCTAGATCCGAGAACACTGAAGCTTTCTTT. Protein: CSARSENTEAFF.

This rearrangement joins TRBV5-6 to TRBJ2-1, with D possibly being TRBD1 (5 bases). V was trimmed by 1 base and J by 0 bases, leaving 11 bases between them. The germline V gene has CDR1 SGHDT and CDR2 YYEEEE. The length of the CDR3 is 16 residues. CDR3 coding DNA: TGTGCCAGCAGCTTGCCAGGGTCGAGCTCCTACAATGAGCAGTTCTTC. Translating it yields CASSLPGSSSYNEQFF.

This clonotype was detected only a few times. The gene calls are TRBV9 and TRBJ2-7, with 11 bases fitting TRBD1. CDR1 is SGDLS and CDR2 is YYNGEE in the germline V gene. J lost 5 bases, V lost 4 bases, and 5 bases had no gene match. The CDR3 has 14 amino acids. The CDR3 DNA reads TGTGCCAGCAGCCTCCGGGACAGGGGGAACGAGCAGTACTTC. It encodes CASSLRDRGNEQYF.

In its sample, this clonotype was seen a few times. The chain uses TRBV12-3 or TRBV12-4 and TRBJ1-2; possible D gene TRBD1, 6 bases. The CDR3 covers 13 residues. Between the trimmed V and J ends, which lost 6 bases and 10 bases, there was a span of 18 bases. CDR3: CASSTGIGGNYTF. For the CDR3, the DNA is TGTGCCAGCAGCACCGGTATAGGGGGGAACTACACCTTC.

The chain joins TRBV29-1 to TRBJ2-5; 12 bases line up with TRBD1. The CDR3 extends over 17 amino acids. Germline CDR1 is SQVTM and CDR2 is ANQGSEA. V shed 1 base and J 4 bases; nucleotides not matched to a gene: 10. CDR3 in DNA: TGCAGCGTTGAAGTCGCCCGTCGGGACAGGGGGCGAGAGACCCAGTACTTC. Encoded protein: CSVEVARRDRGRETQYF.

This chain joins TRBV20-1 and TRBJ2-7, with D perhaps assigned TRBD1 or TRBD2 (5 bases each). The V gene's germline CDR1 is DFQATT and CDR2 SNEGSKA (reference sequence). The CDR3 is made up of 13 amino acids. V lost 7 bases and J lost 2, with 15 bases in between. CDR3 region: CSVGRAGTYEQYF. CDR3 coding DNA: TGCAGTGTAGGGCGGGCAGGGACCTACGAGCAGTACTTC.

There are a few counts of this clonotype. The chain recombines TRBV12-5 with TRBJ1-1; D call uncertain. Trimming pared 0 bases from V and 10 bases from J, leaving 12 bases between. The germline CDR1 and CDR2 sequences are LGHNT and FRNRAP. The CDR3 extends over 13 amino acids. CDR3 protein: CASGLVQGWGAFF. CDR3 bases: TGTGCTAGTGGTTTGGTACAAGGGTGGGGAGCTTTCTTT.

This clonotype was observed a few times. The chain combines TRBV6-1 with TRBJ2-3; 9 nucleotides line up with TRBD2. V was pared by 6 bases and J by 2 bases, with 3 bases of the junction left unmatched. Per the germline V gene, CDR1 is MNHNS and CDR2 is SASEGT. The CDR3 loop spans 14 amino acids. Written as DNA, the CDR3 is TGTGCCAGCAGGAGCGGGGGGCACACAGATACGCAGTATTTT. Residues: CASRSGGHTDTQYF.

The chain uses TRBV18 and TRBJ1-1; TRBD1 might be the D (5 bases). With 5 bases removed from V and 2 bases from J, the gap between germline ends came to 9 bases. CDR3 length equals 13 residues. CDR1 is KGHSH, CDR2 LQKENI, per germline. The CDR3: CASSAGTNTEAFF. CDR3 nucleotide sequence: TGTGCCAGCTCAGCCGGGACCAACACTGAAGCTTTCTTT.

This clonotype occurred a few times. This chain joins TRBV18 and TRBJ1-4; D is unclear. Germline lookup yields CDR1 KGHSH and CDR2 LQKENI. The CDR3 has 14 residues. Trimming took off 3 bases at V and 5 bases at J, with 10 bases between the two ends. The CDR3 loop reads CASSPPDGNEKLFF. The DNA of the CDR3 is TGTGCCAGCTCACCCCCGGACGGGAATGAAAAACTGTTTTTT. Together with reference TRBV18 and TRBJ1-4, the CDR3 gives the full variable domain: NAGVMQNPRHLVRRRGQEARLRCSPMKGHSHVYWYRQLPEEGLKFMVYLQKENIIDESGMPKERFSAEFPKEGPSILRIQQVVRGDSAAYFCASSPPDGNEKLFFGSGTQLSVL.

This clonotype was seen a handful of times. The gene calls are TRBV12-3 or TRBV12-4 and TRBJ2-1; D unresolved. V was cut by 7 bases and J by 8 bases, with 9 bases left in between. This CDR3 comprises 11 residues. Here the CDR3 DNA reads TGTGCCAGCACCCAATGGGATGAGCAGTTCTTC. Its protein product is CASTQWDEQFF.

The CDR3 is CASSSGTTFTQYF. The CDR3 region has the DNA TGTGCCAGCTCATCCGGGACAACGTTTACGCAGTATTTT. The rearrangement links TRBV19 to TRBJ2-3; weak D call: TRBD1 (6 bases). The CDR3 runs 13 residues. The V gene lost 9 bases and the J gene lost 8 bases, with 18 bases spanning the gap. CDR1 LNHDA and CDR2 SQIVND come from the germline V gene (reference sequence). Full variable domain (missing parts from reference TRBV19 and TRBJ2-3): DGGITQSPKYLFRKEGQNVTLSCEQNLNHDAMYWYRQDPGQGLRLIYYSQIVNDFQKGDIAEGYSVSREKKESFPLTVTSAQKNPTAFYLCASSSGTTFTQYFGPGTRLTVL.

Only a few counts were recorded for this clonotype. The V call is TRBV5-5, the J call TRBJ2-7; the D is unclear. CDR3 length: 13 residues. Germline V gene lookup returns CDR1 SGHKS and CDR2 YYEKEE (reference sequence). Trimming took off 4 bases at V and 6 bases at J, with 14 bases between the two ends. The CDR3 sequence is CASSPQRVSEQYF. The CDR3 nucleotides are TGTGCCAGCAGCCCCCAACGGGTGAGCGAGCAGTACTTC.

This clonotype was counted between two and nine times. The chain carries TRBV21-1 and TRBJ1-6. TRBV21-1 is tagged as a pseudogene. The CDR3 extends over 16 amino acids. This CDR3 reads CASSKGGLALNSPLHF. The DNA for the CDR3 is TGTGCCAGCAGCAAAGGGGGACTCGCCCTAAATTCACCCCTCCACTTT.

The rearrangement links TRBV20-1 to TRBJ2-7, with D perhaps matching TRBD2 (5 bases). Per the germline V gene, CDR1 is DFQATT and CDR2 is SNEGSKA (reference sequence). The CDR3 totals 13 residues. CDR3 sequence (DNA): TGCGGGTCTACATGGAGGAATGGAGGCGAGCAGTACTTC. Encoded protein: CGSTWRNGGEQYF.

This chain connects TRBV9 to TRBJ2-7; possibly TRBD2 for D (6 bases). The CDR3 covers 13 residues. Germline loops: CDR1 SGDLS, CDR2 YYNGEE. Trimming shortened V by 4 bases and J by 3 bases, and 11 bases separated the two germline ends. In DNA, the CDR3 is TGTGCCAGCAGCCCAGTGGGGGGCTACGAGCAGTACTTC. Translation gives CASSPVGGYEQYF.